This T cell receptor (beta chain) emerged from a study of blood T cell repertoires in COVID-19. Study details: Collection of acute and convalescent COVID-19 samples took place in the United States, Italy and Spain. In each case, the material was cDNA or gDNA derived from T cells, B-cell-depleted T cells, or PBMCs.

The CDR3 covers 19 residues. CDR1 and CDR2 (germline): SGHRS, YFSETQ. J was trimmed by 0 bases and V by 1 base; bases with no gene match: 7. Assay used: immunoSEQ multiplex PCR; TCRdb lists only in-frame clones, some missing. This sample has 370,000 or so clones, with roughly 80% found just once. Sequenced material: peripheral blood. The TCR originated in a human donor with acute or convalescent COVID-19. The donor label of this sample is uncertain. This sequence joins TRBV5-1 and TRBJ1-6; 10 bases fit TRBD1. Here the CDR3 reads CASSLSRQGASSYNSPLHF. Written as DNA, the CDR3 is TGCGCCAGCAGCTTGTCCCGACAGGGGGCCAGCTCCTATAATTCACCCCTCCACTTT.